Presented here are 21 T cell receptor beta chains from one specimen sequenced in a study of long-term antiretroviral therapy in people with HIV. Survey level was the resolution at which the v3.0 immunoSEQ assay ran. The data were produced by immunoSEQ multiplex PCR, yet TCRdb's version contains in-frame clones alone and is incomplete. Among around 4,400 clones listed, roughly 91% were seen once. The sample in question was unsorted PBMCs, obtained 1.3 years after starting antiretroviral therapy. Receptor source: a woman in her forties or fifties with HIV.

The rearrangement uses TRBV9 and TRBJ2-6, with D hard to call. Germline values: CDR1 SGDLS, CDR2 YYNGEE. V lost 2 bases and J lost 3, with 6 bases in between. The CDR3 is 14 amino acids. The CDR3 reads CASSVFGGANVLTF. As DNA, the CDR3 is TGTGCCAGCAGCGTGTTTGGTGGGGCCAACGTCCTGACTTTC.

The CDR3 is CASSVRQGYGEQFF. In nucleotides, the CDR3 is TGTGCCAGCAGTGTGCGACAGGGGTACGGTGAGCAGTTCTTC. The chain links TRBV2 to TRBJ2-1; 8 nucleotides align to TRBD1. The CDR3 runs 14 residues. Germline loops: CDR1 SNHLY, CDR2 FYNNEI. V lost 4 bases, J lost 9 bases, and 8 bases stayed unmatched.

V usage is TRBV2 and J usage is TRBJ2-3; D unresolved. Between the trimmed V and J ends, which lost 9 bases and 6 bases, there was a span of 13 bases. This CDR3 is built from 12 residues. Per germline, CDR1 SNHLY and CDR2 FYNNEI. The CDR3 region is CASATGMDTQYF. The DNA for the CDR3 is TGTGCCAGTGCGACTGGTATGGATACGCAGTATTTT.

The chain combines TRBV4-1 with TRBJ1-6; 7 bases are shared with TRBD1. The ends lost 2 bases at V and 10 bases at J; junction bases unmatched: 5. Germline CDR1 and CDR2: MGHRA and YSYEKL. The CDR3 runs to 14 residues. CDR3 in DNA: TGCGCCAGCAGCCAACAGGGGGAAGGGTCACCCCTCCACTTT. Translated, it gives CASSQQGEGSPLHF.

The rearrangement uses TRBV20-1 and TRBJ1-1, with 8 nucleotides matching TRBD1. CDR1 is DFQATT and CDR2 is SNEGSKA in the germline V gene (reference sequence). The J segment lost 9 bases and the V segment lost 7 bases, leaving 4 bases of the junction unmatched. The CDR3 has 10 residues. This chain's CDR3 is CSGDRLKAFF. As DNA, the CDR3 is TGCAGTGGGGACAGGCTCAAAGCTTTCTTT.

The chain uses TRBV30 and TRBJ1-6, with D unresolved. The CDR3 covers 13 residues. With 0 bases removed from V and 10 bases from J, the gap between germline ends came to 10 bases. Germline V gives CDR1 GTSNPN, CDR2 SVGIG (reference sequence). The DNA for the CDR3 is TGTGCCTGGAGTGTACTCCCTGAATCACCCCTCCACTTT. It encodes CAWSVLPESPLHF.

Details on this clone: The same CDR3 can be traced to other DNA sequences in this sample. The V and J genes are TRBV5-5 and TRBJ2-1; no definite D call. Trimming pared 0 bases from V and 3 bases from J, leaving 4 bases between. Germline loops: CDR1 SGHKS, CDR2 YYEKEE (reference sequence). CDR3 size: 13 residues. CDR3 residues: CASSLDSYNEQFF. The CDR3 region has the DNA TGTGCCAGCAGCTTGGACAGCTACAATGAGCAGTTCTTC.

V is TRBV9 and J is TRBJ2-1; 9 nucleotides agree with TRBD2. J lost 4 bases, V lost 2 bases, and 4 bases had no gene match. CDR3 length equals 15 residues. The germline CDR1 and CDR2 sequences are SGDLS and YYNGEE. The CDR3 protein is CASSVREGEYNEQFF. In DNA form, the CDR3 reads TGTGCCAGCAGCGTGCGGGAGGGGGAGTACAATGAGCAGTTCTTC.

This chain uses TRBV9 with TRBJ2-1, with D tentatively TRBD1 (7 bases). Germline V gives CDR1 SGDLS, CDR2 YYNGEE. This CDR3 has 14 amino acids. Trimming removed 2 bases at V and 9 bases at J, with 15 bases between. DNA for the CDR3: TGTGCCAGCAGCGTGCTACAGGGGCGGGGTGAGCAGTTCTTC. Its protein is CASSVLQGRGEQFF.

This chain links TRBV7-3 with TRBJ2-3, with 7 bases matching TRBD2. V was pared by 2 bases and J by 0 bases, with 8 bases of the junction left unmatched. Germline V gene lookup returns CDR1 SGHTA and CDR2 FQGTGA. The CDR3 is 17 residues long. CDR3 coding DNA: TGTGCCAGCAGCTTATCCTTGGGGCGGGGGAGCACAGATACGCAGTATTTT. It codes for CASSLSLGRGSTDTQYF.

As to this clone: This CDR3 is also generated by other DNA sequences in the sample. V and J are TRBV5-1 and TRBJ1-3, with D possibly being TRBD1 (5 bases). This CDR3 is 16 amino acids long. Trimming took 0 bases from V and 0 from J, leaving 10 bases between them. Germline lookup yields CDR1 SGHRS and CDR2 YFSETQ. CDR3 nucleotide sequence: TGCGCCAGCAGCTTGGAGGGACGGAGCTCTGGAAACACCATATATTTT. It codes for CASSLEGRSSGNTIYF.

The gene calls are TRBV6-1 and TRBJ2-5; D perhaps matches TRBD1 (6 bases). CDR3 length: 15 amino acids. V dropped 5 bases and J dropped 0 bases, with 13 bases sitting between them. CDR1 and CDR2 from the germline V gene are MNHNS and SASEGT. CDR3 protein: CASSLSQGYQETQYF. The CDR3, as DNA: TGTGCCAGCAGTCTTTCACAGGGTTACCAAGAGACCCAGTACTTC.

This sequence joins TRBV10-3 and TRBJ2-3; 12 nucleotides match TRBD2. The germline gives CDR1 ENHRY, CDR2 SYGVKD. With 2 bases clipped from V and 4 bases from J, the junction kept 7 bases outside the gene matches. The CDR3 extends over 17 amino acids. CDR3 nucleotides: TGTGCCATCAGTGAGCCCATTCCTAGCGGGGGGGCAGATACGCAGTATTTT. This gives the protein CAISEPIPSGGADTQYF.

The chain joins TRBV2 to TRBJ1-4; D may be TRBD1 (6 bases). Trimming shortened V by 8 bases and J by 4 bases, and 14 bases separated the two germline ends. The length of the CDR3 is 14 residues. CDR1 SNHLY and CDR2 FYNNEI come from the germline V gene. The CDR3 DNA reads TGTGCCAGCTCAACGGACAGTTTTAATGAAAAACTGTTTTTT. The encoded protein is CASSTDSFNEKLFF.

This chain connects TRBV7-2 to TRBJ1-4, with TRBD1 matching over 11 bases. This CDR3 is built from 16 residues. CDR1 is SGHTA, CDR2 FQGNSA, per germline. J lost 7 bases, V lost 3 bases, and 7 bases had no gene match. CDR3: CASSFRTGGPGEKLFF. CDR3 sequence (DNA): TGTGCCAGCAGCTTCAGGACAGGGGGCCCGGGTGAAAAACTGTTTTTT.

The rearrangement joins TRBV7-9 to TRBJ2-5; D is unresolved. The germline V and J ends were trimmed by 1 base and 5 bases, with 14 bases remaining between them. The germline CDR1 and CDR2 sequences are SEHNR and FQNEAQ (reference sequence). CDR3 size: 15 residues. The CDR3 region has the DNA TGTGCCAGCAGCTTAGGGGCCGACCCTCGGGAGACCCAGTACTTC. Its translation: CASSLGADPRETQYF.

The J gene is TRBJ2-1, the V gene TRBV5-1, with 12 bases matching TRBD2. The V and J ends lost 3 bases and 6 bases, in that order; junction bases with no gene match: 4. From germline, CDR1 is SGHRS and CDR2 YFSETQ. The CDR3 length is 15 residues. CDR3 coding DNA: TGCGCCAGCAGCTACCTAGCGGGGGGGCCCAATGAGCAGTTCTTC. Translating gives CASSYLAGGPNEQFF.

The chain recombines TRBV6-1 with TRBJ2-7; D is possibly TRBD2 (6 bases). V lost 6 bases and J lost 3, with 9 bases in between. From germline, CDR1 is MNHNS and CDR2 SASEGT. This CDR3 has 12 residues. The CDR3: CASRRDFYEQYV. The CDR3 bases are TGTGCCAGCAGAAGGGACTTCTACGAGCAGTACGTC.

V usage is TRBV5-1 and J usage is TRBJ2-1; possible D gene TRBD2, 5 bases. The CDR3 spans 13 residues. CDR1 and CDR2 from the germline V gene are SGHRS and YFSETQ. The V gene lost 9 bases and the J gene lost 4 bases, with 14 bases spanning the gap. CDR3 in DNA: TGCGCCACGCCGTGCGGGCTTTACAATGAGCAGTTCTTC. Protein: CATPCGLYNEQFF. The whole variable domain, remainder taken from reference TRBV5-1 and TRBJ2-1, is KAGVTQTPRYLIKTRGQQVTLSCSPISGHRSVSWYQQTPGQGLQFLFEYFSETQRNKGNFPGRFSGRQFSNSRSEMNVSTLELGDSALYLCATPCGLYNEQFFGPGTRLTVL.

The chain joins TRBV7-8 to TRBJ2-2; 7 bases match TRBD1. CDR1 is SGHVS and CDR2 is FQNEAQ in the germline V gene. This CDR3 region has 16 residues. V shed 7 bases, J shed 4 bases, and the junction held 12 bases outside the gene matches. CDR3 sequence: CASTKSRGFSTGELFF. The CDR3 region has the DNA TGTGCCAGCACCAAAAGCAGGGGGTTCAGCACCGGGGAGCTGTTTTTT.

This clone was found once. The chain joins TRBV7-9 to TRBJ1-1; D perhaps matches TRBD1 (5 bases). Germline CDR1 and CDR2: SEHNR and FQNEAQ (reference sequence). V was clipped by 5 bases and J by 0 bases, with 10 bases between them. The length of the CDR3 is 14 residues. The CDR3: CASSLGVVNTEAFF. DNA of the CDR3: TGTGCCAGCAGCCTGGGGGTAGTGAACACTGAAGCTTTCTTT.